Here is one T cell receptor (beta chain) with its context. Its specificity is unknown. The source of the sample is a study of T cells in localized non-small cell lung cancer. The assay was immunoSEQ multiplex PCR, and TCRdb's table has in-frame clones only and misses some. Here the sample spans around 50,000 clones, roughly 90% being singletons. The germline CDR1 and CDR2 sequences are SNHLY and FYNNEI. This CDR3 has 17 residues. The J segment lost 0 bases and the V segment lost 1 base, leaving 7 bases of the junction unmatched. Study-wide results and limits: Heterogeneity is still possible, as just one tumor region was sequenced. Higher T cell density in the blood was associated with longer overall survival, whereas higher adjacent-lung clonality associated with shorter survival. Uninvolved adjacent lung had the highest recorded T cell clonality, with tumor below it. A median of around 58 clones ranked among the top 100 in tumor appeared in adjacent lung.

The starting material was peripheral blood, obtained before any cancer treatment. The V and J genes are TRBV2 and TRBJ1-1; 8 nucleotides match TRBD1. The sequence was collected from a woman aged 35-75 years with stage I lung adenocarcinoma. CDR3 loop: CASSEGTGRTMNTEAFF. The CDR3 DNA reads TGTGCCAGCAGTGAAGGGACAGGGCGGACTATGAACACTGAAGCTTTCTTT.